This entry is about one T cell receptor beta chain. V was pared by 4 bases and J by 5 bases, with 7 bases of the junction left unmatched. This CDR3 has 15 amino acids. CDR1 is KGHDR, CDR2 SFDVKD, per germline. Per the authors' pipeline: Reference gene primer amplification gave estimated nucleated cell counts. TCRdb's table, derived via immunoSEQ multiplex PCR, lists solely in-frame clones and lacks some. Clone size and the V and J calls come from that table; the DNA yielded D and trimming. The repertoire holds 200,000 to 300,000 clones, with 88% as singletons. The data originate from a study of blood T cell repertoires in COVID-19. Overall study: Samples of COVID-19 (acute and convalescent) were obtained from the United States, Italy and Spain. T cells, B-cell-depleted T cells, or PBMCs provided the cDNA or gDNA that served as material.

The J gene is TRBJ2-7, the V gene TRBV24-1, with TRBD1 matching 10 bases. The sequence derives from a human donor in a cohort sampled during active COVID-19. What was sequenced was peripheral blood. The CDR3 nucleotides are TGTGCCACCAGTGACAGGGGACAGGGGTGGAACGAGCAGTACTTC. It is translated as CATSDRGQGWNEQYF.